The TCR beta chain under discussion was sequenced for a study of cytomegalovirus exposure and HLA in healthy donors. Study observations and caveats: A cluster of highly shared sequence variants was likely a sequencing artifact. Equally common other TCR beta chains were less clonally expanded than HLA-associated ones, a later analysis found.

A remark on this clone: Its antigen is currently unknown.

The PCR was carried out with 60 Vbeta primers and 13 Jbeta primers. The data were produced by immunoSEQ multiplex PCR, yet TCRdb's version contains in-frame clones alone and is incomplete. Among some 160,000 clones, less than 9.5% were seen once, and the ten largest hold 1.5% to 2%. All the people who gave samples were healthy bone marrow donors. Trimming removed 4 bases at V and 8 bases at J, with 17 bases between. The germline V gene has CDR1 LNHDA and CDR2 SQIVND (reference sequence). This CDR3 region has 15 residues. The clonotype originates from a male donor in good health and CMV-seronegative. Sequencing was carried out using PBMCs. The V and J genes are TRBV19 and TRBJ1-4; D possibly corresponds to TRBD1 (5 bases). In DNA form, the CDR3 reads TGTGCCAGTAGTAACAAGGTGGGGCAGCGCGAAAAACTGTTTTTT. Its translation: CASSNKVGQREKLFF.